Listed below are T cell receptor beta chains from one sample, sequenced in a study of T cell changes during pregnancy in multiple sclerosis. The data were produced by immunoSEQ multiplex PCR, yet TCRdb's version contains in-frame clones alone and is incomplete. Here the sample spans about 76,000 clones, just over 90% being singletons. The material was peripheral blood, obtained in the second trimester of pregnancy. These receptor sequences come from a female donor with multiple sclerosis, enrolled in a pregnancy study. CDR3s include the opening cysteine and the closing phenylalanine or tryptophan. The D gene is left open where the match is weak. Size is stated for part of the rows, as once, few or many counts, or as a class when the clone is expanded.

J gene,V gene,CDR3 length,clone size,D gene,CDR3 protein,CDR3 DNA
TRBJ1-1,TRBV27,15,-,TRBD1,CASSLQQGRNTEAFF,TGTGCCAGCAGTTTACAACAGGGGAGGAACACTGAAGCTTTCTTT
TRBJ2-3,TRBV19,17,-,TRBD2,CASGLAGGYSRTDTQYF,TGTGCCAGTGGACTAGCGGGGGGATATTCTCGCACAGATACGCAGTATTTT
TRBJ2-1,TRBV5-1,14,-,-,CASSLATGSGEQFF,TGCGCCAGCAGCTTGGCTACAGGGTCAGGAGAGCAGTTCTTC
TRBJ2-3,TRBV7-3,16,-,TRBD2,CASSLVYGGASDTQYF,TGTGCCAGCAGCTTGGTTTACGGGGGGGCCTCAGATACGCAGTATTTT
TRBJ2-5,TRBV9,15,-,TRBD1,CASSVFVTGDETQYF,TGTGCCAGCAGCGTTTTTGTCACAGGGGATGAGACCCAGTACTTC
TRBJ2-7,TRBV19,16,-,TRBD1,CASSMGGQGVTYEQYF,TGTGCCAGTAGTATGGGGGGACAGGGGGTAACCTACGAGCAGTACTTC
TRBJ1-2,TRBV29-1,12,-,-,CSVRDMPYGYTF,TGCAGCGTTCGGGACATGCCCTATGGCTACACCTTC
TRBJ2-5,TRBV7-7,17,-,TRBD1,CASSLSVGTGGALAQYF,TGTGCTAGCAGCTTAAGTGTGGGGACAGGGGGTGCCCTGGCCCAGTACTTC
TRBJ1-1,TRBV30,13,-,-,CAWTDSMNTEAFF,TGTGCCTGGACGGACAGCATGAACACTGAAGCTTTCTTT
TRBJ1-4,TRBV15,12,-,-,CATSEGVGKLFF,TGTGCCACCAGTGAGGGTGTTGGAAAACTGTTTTTT
TRBJ2-7,TRBV27,13,-,TRBD1,CASSPRQGGEQYF,TGTGCCAGCAGCCCTCGACAGGGCGGCGAGCAGTACTTC
TRBJ1-6,TRBV30,16,-,-,CAWRSAGSSYNSPLHF,TGTGCCTGGAGGTCCGCGGGGAGCTCCTATAATTCACCCCTCCACTTT
TRBJ2-5,TRBV6-1,13,-,-,CASSPGLRETQYF,TGTGCCAGCAGTCCAGGGTTAAGGGAGACCCAGTACTTC
TRBJ2-1,TRBV27,16,-,-,CASSLSGNFRVYEQFF,TGTGCCAGCAGTTTATCGGGGAACTTCAGGGTGTATGAGCAGTTCTTC
TRBJ2-1,TRBV4-2,15,-,TRBD2,CASSQEWEGYNEQFF,TGTGCCAGCAGCCAAGAGTGGGAGGGCTACAATGAGCAGTTCTTC
TRBJ1-1,TRBV2,13,-,-,CASSKGLNTEAFF,TGTGCCAGCAGTAAGGGGTTGAACACTGAAGCTTTCTTT
TRBJ1-6,TRBV18,16,-,-,CASSPLGSGHNSPLHF,TGTGCCAGCTCACCACTCGGAAGTGGGCATAATTCACCCCTCCACTTT
TRBJ2-2,TRBV10-1,17,-,-,CASSYHPGARSTGELFF,TGCGCCAGCAGTTACCACCCAGGGGCGAGGAGCACCGGGGAGCTGTTTTTT
TRBJ2-2,TRBV9,12,-,-,CASTGVAGELFF,TGTGCCAGCACCGGGGTGGCCGGGGAGCTGTTTTTT
TRBJ1-6,TRBV5-1,13,-,TRBD1,CASSLEGATALHF,TGCGCCAGCAGCTTGGAGGGGGCGACGGCCCTCCACTTT
TRBJ2-5,TRBV6-6,15,-,-,CASSGGTSILGTQYF,TGTGCCAGCAGCGGCGGGACCTCGATTTTAGGGACCCAGTACTTC
TRBJ2-7,TRBV7-9,15,-,TRBD2,CASSLGGTSSYEQYF,TGTGCCAGCAGCTTAGGAGGGACTAGCTCCTACGAGCAGTACTTC
TRBJ2-3,TRBV18,17,-,TRBD2,CASRTTIKRERTDTQYF,TGTGCCAGCCGTACCACGATAAAGCGGGAGAGGACAGATACGCAGTATTTT
TRBJ2-1,TRBV25-1,12,-,TRBD2,CASSDSGTSLFF,TGTGCCAGCAGTGACTCCGGGACTAGTTTGTTCTTC
TRBJ2-3,TRBV2,19,once,TRBD2,CASSRGLAGGIRGTDTQYF,TGTGCCAGCAGTCGGGGACTAGCGGGGGGTATTCGGGGCACAGATACGCAGTATTTT
TRBJ1-3,TRBV11-2,14,once,-,CASSSIQGGNTIYF,TGTGCCAGCAGCTCAATACAGGGAGGAAACACCATATATTTT
TRBJ2-7,TRBV11-2,15,-,TRBD1,CASSIHRGLSYEQYF,TGTGCCAGCAGCATACACAGGGGGCTATCCTACGAGCAGTACTTC
TRBJ1-1,TRBV7-9,18,-,TRBD1,CASSPIAGTGLGFTEAFF,TGTGCCAGCAGCCCCATTGCCGGGACAGGCCTCGGTTTCACTGAAGCTTTCTTT
TRBJ1-2,TRBV5-8,14,-,-,CASTRGQQGYGYTF,TGTGCCAGCACCCGCGGGCAGCAAGGCTATGGCTACACCTTC
TRBJ1-1,TRBV5-1,14,-,-,CASNQGEVYTEAFF,TGCGCCAGCAACCAAGGGGAAGTGTACACTGAAGCTTTCTTT
TRBJ2-5,TRBV5-4,16,-,-,CAIHRAGAYGKETQYF,TGTGCCATCCACCGTGCGGGGGCTTATGGTAAAGAGACCCAGTACTTC
TRBJ2-7,TRBV19,14,-,TRBD1,CASSTGQDSYEQYF,TGTGCCAGTAGCACCGGACAGGATTCCTACGAGCAGTACTTC
TRBJ1-2,TRBV27,14,few,TRBD1,CASSSTGGLDGYTF,TGTGCCAGCAGTTCTACAGGGGGGTTGGATGGCTACACCTTC
TRBJ2-7,TRBV11-2,15,-,-,CASSLRTGSSYEQYF,TGTGCCAGCAGCTTACGAACAGGGAGCTCCTACGAGCAGTACTTC
TRBJ2-1,TRBV11-3,15,-,-,CASSFSPGSNNEQFF,TGTGCCAGCAGCTTCTCTCCTGGGAGCAACAATGAGCAGTTCTTC
TRBJ2-2,TRBV6-5,12,few,-,CASRQSTGELFF,TGTGCCAGCAGACAGAGCACCGGGGAGCTGTTTTTT
TRBJ1-2,TRBV19,14,-,TRBD1,CASKTGFINYGYTF,TGTGCCAGTAAGACAGGGTTTATTAACTATGGCTACACCTTC
TRBJ1-4,TRBV15,16,once,TRBD1,CATSRDRTGGKEKLFF,TGTGCCACCAGCAGAGATAGAACAGGGGGTAAAGAAAAACTGTTTTTT
TRBJ1-1,TRBV10-1,17,-,TRBD1,CASSRAGTEGMNTEAFF,TGCGCCAGCAGTCGAGCCGGGACAGAAGGCATGAACACTGAAGCTTTCTTT
TRBJ1-1,TRBV2,15,-,-,CASSEEARGGRSAFF,TGTGCCAGCAGTGAAGAGGCCCGAGGAGGGAGGTCGGCTTTCTTT
TRBJ1-4,TRBV6-6,14,-,-,CASSHLGGNEKLFF,TGTGCCAGCAGTCACCTGGGGGGTAATGAAAAACTGTTTTTT
TRBJ2-2,TRBV29-1,13,-,-,CSVTGQYTGELFF,TGCAGCGTGACGGGACAATACACCGGGGAGCTGTTTTTT
TRBJ2-7,TRBV27,13,-,TRBD1,CASSLTGAYEQYF,TGTGCCAGCAGCCTAACAGGGGCCTACGAGCAGTACTTC